This TCR beta chain emerged from a study of PD-1 blockade in classical Hodgkin lymphoma (TCRdb year 2020). Broadly, across the study: Nivolumab dosing was 3 mg/kg intravenously every 2 weeks, continuing until either disease progression or unacceptable toxicity. The study used TCR beta sequencing and CyTOF to define a peripheral blood immune signature of response to PD-1 blockade in classical Hodgkin lymphoma.

The Qiagen DNeasy kit was used to extract genomic DNA both from unsorted PBMCs and from the negatively selected CD4+ and CD8+ fractions. Amplification of TCR beta CDR3 regions was done by immunoSEQ multiplex PCR with primers that anneal to V and J segments. A synthetic immune receptor repertoire was used to minimize amplification bias, and any residual bias was removed computationally once sequencing was done. Regarding the original processing steps: Repertoire diversity was quantified as the Shannon entropy index using custom Python scripts. Unsorted, CD4+ and CD8+ repertoires were analyzed separately, except for combined analyses in which CD4+ and CD8+ sequences were merged in silico. A clone counted as expanded when the clone's frequency after treatment rose at least 2-fold relative to C1D1, and clones undetected at baseline were given a pseudocount of 0.5. Singleton clones were defined as clones with 0 or 1 copy at C1D1, and non-singleton clones were defined as clones with 2 or more copies. By matching protein sequences in sorted samples from the same patient, clones expanded in unsorted samples were annotated as CD4+, CD8+ or unknown. Wilcoxon tests were applied to paired samples to test diversity changes from C1D1 to C4D1. TCRdb took this table from immuneACCESS and kept in-frame rearrangements with V and J called. Such tables lack part of the clones; where checked against another copy, unresolved V genes explain under half of the gap, and the rest is unexplained. V and J calls and clone size are given by that table; D and trimming were obtained from the DNA. The sample table shows approximately 12,000 clones, and about 82% are seen once. Nearly 25% of the sample is held by the ten biggest clonotypes.

The time point label for this specimen denotes: cycle 1 day 1 (C1D1), immediately before nivolumab initiation. Every trial patient had relapsed following autologous stem cell transplantation, and prior brentuximab vedotin exposure was what differed among cohorts A, B and C. The trial cohort comprised about 60 patients with relapsed/refractory classical Hodgkin lymphoma whose best overall responses were complete response, partial response or progressive disease. Trial patients were treated with single-agent nivolumab in the multi-cohort phase II CheckMate 205 trial. An independent review committee assessed best overall response by applying the 2007 International Working Group response criteria. PBMCs from the trial were collected at three points: immediately before nivolumab initiation (C1D1), and during therapy at cycle 2 day 1 and cycle 4 day 1. Peripheral blood was collected in 8 mL Vacutainer Cell Preparation Tubes, from which PBMCs were isolated by centrifugation and then cryopreserved.

V loses 7 bases, J loses 7 bases, and the germline ends lie 16 bases apart. Via the germline V gene (reference sequence), CDR1 is MNHEY and CDR2 SMNVEV. The CDR3 sequence holds 13 residues, the cysteine and phenylalanine included. Only the CDR3 DNA is retained, 39 bases long and in frame from the first base. Details on this clone: The antigen this receptor binds is unknown. Base-call qualities are not available, and no considerably larger clone is one nucleotide away.

The investigation overall reported the following: Trial patients achieving complete response had baseline diversity similar to newly diagnosed patients, whereas partial responders and progressors had significantly lower diversity. Baseline TCR diversity was reported as lower in newly diagnosed patients than in healthy donors, and lower still in relapsed/refractory patients. The study was restricted to a single clinical trial cohort, and the causes of repertoire differences, possibly disease activity or prior therapy, were left undefined. Patients starting nivolumab less than 1 year after ASCT had lower diversity and were excluded from later analyses to avoid confounding by immune reconstitution. A significant rise by C4D1 was seen in CD4+ but not CD8+ TCR diversity (p=0.0027 vs p=0.16), with the rise being most apparent in complete responders (p=0.02).

The origin of this receptor is a human donor with classical Hodgkin lymphoma. The sample consisted of peripheral blood mononuclear cells (PBMCs), taken at baseline. The rearrangement joined TRBV27 to TRBJ1-1, with no confidently assigned D gene. The CDR3 protein: CASTPRGYDEAFF. The DNA reads TGTGCCAGCACTCCTCGGGGATACGATGAAGCTTTCTTT.